This TCR beta chain was observed in a study of type 1 and type 2 diabetes patients. Broader study findings: Type 2 diabetes patients had few highly-expanded CD4+ clones, median one.

Genomic DNA was the PCR template. Amplification of the beta chain CDR3 used 30 forward and 13 reverse multiplex primers. MiXCR was run by TCRdb on the multiplex PCR reads, yielding one entry per CDR3 protein. The repertoire holds 270,000 or so distinct CDR3 sequences, approximately 45% seen once, with roughly an eighth in the top ten. The CDR3 is made up of 18 amino acids. The ends lost 4 bases at V and 8 bases at J; junction bases unmatched: 16. Each diabetic donor fulfilled classification criteria for either type 1 or type 2. This clonotype was detected only a few times. Its antigen is unknown. The clonotype originates from a man between 18 and 29 years old with type 2 diabetes. V gene TRBV12-3 or TRBV12-4 combines with J gene TRBJ1-4; 10 positions match TRBD1. The sample taken for sequencing was peripheral blood mononuclear cells (PBMCs). CDR3 in DNA: TGTGCCAGCAGTTCAGGACAGGGGGTCGAGATCTGGGGGGAAAAACTGTTTTTT. As protein: CASSSGQGVEIWGEKLFF.